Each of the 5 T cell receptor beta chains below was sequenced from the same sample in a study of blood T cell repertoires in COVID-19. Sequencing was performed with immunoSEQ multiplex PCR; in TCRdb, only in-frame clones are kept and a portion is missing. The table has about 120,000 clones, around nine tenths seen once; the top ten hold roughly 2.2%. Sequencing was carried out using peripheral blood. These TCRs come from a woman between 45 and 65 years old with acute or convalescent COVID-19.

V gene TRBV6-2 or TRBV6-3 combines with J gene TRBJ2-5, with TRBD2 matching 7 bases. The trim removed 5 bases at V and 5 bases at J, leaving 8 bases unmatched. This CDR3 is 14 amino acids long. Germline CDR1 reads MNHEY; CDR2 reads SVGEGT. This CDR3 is CASSRLAAQETQYF. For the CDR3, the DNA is TGTGCCAGCAGTAGACTAGCAGCCCAGGAGACCCAGTACTTC.

The CDR3 region is CASSLLDRDSYEQYF. In nucleotides, the CDR3 is TGTGCCAGCAGTCTATTGGACAGGGATAGCTACGAGCAGTACTTC. This chain uses TRBV2 with TRBJ2-7, with 8 bases aligning to TRBD1. Unmatched junction bases numbered 9, after V lost 5 bases and J lost 3 bases. Germline CDR1 SNHLY, CDR2 FYNNEI. CDR3 length: 15 amino acids.

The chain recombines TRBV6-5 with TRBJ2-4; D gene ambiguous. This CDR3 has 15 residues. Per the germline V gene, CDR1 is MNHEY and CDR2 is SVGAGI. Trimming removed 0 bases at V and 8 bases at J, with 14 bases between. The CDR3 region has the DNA TGTGCCAGCAGTTACTCTTCCTTCTCCCGGGACATTCAGTACTTC. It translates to CASSYSSFSRDIQYF.

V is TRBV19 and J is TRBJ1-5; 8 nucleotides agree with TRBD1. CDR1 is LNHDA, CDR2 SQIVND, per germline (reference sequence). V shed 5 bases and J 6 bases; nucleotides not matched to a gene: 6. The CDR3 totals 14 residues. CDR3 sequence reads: CASSQTGGGQPQHF. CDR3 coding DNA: TGTGCCAGTAGTCAAACAGGGGGAGGTCAGCCCCAGCATTTT.

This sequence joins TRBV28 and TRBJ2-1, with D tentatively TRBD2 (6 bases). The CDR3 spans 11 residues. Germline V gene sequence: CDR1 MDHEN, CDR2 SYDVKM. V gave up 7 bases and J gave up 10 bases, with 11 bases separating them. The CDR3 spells CASKSGVEQFF. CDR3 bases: TGTGCCAGCAAATCGGGGGTAGAGCAGTTCTTC.